A single sample gave rise to the 29 T cell receptor beta chains below, sequenced in a study of shared clonotypes between healthy human individuals. Sequencing was performed with immunoSEQ multiplex PCR; in TCRdb, only in-frame clones are kept and a portion is missing. Among about 1 million clones listed, about 77% were seen once. Sample: memory CD4+ T cells sorted from blood. Subset defined: CD45RA-negative fraction. These receptors were taken from a man aged 18 to 29 in good health.

This clone was counted once. This sample also contains other DNA sequences that code for the same CDR3. The rearrangement uses TRBV5-4 and TRBJ1-6; 10 bases are a match to TRBD1. This CDR3 spans 15 amino acids. J was trimmed by 6 bases and V by 0 bases; bases with no gene match: 0. Germline V gene lookup returns CDR1 SGHNT and CDR2 YYREEE (reference sequence). The CDR3 here is CASSLGTGGNSPLHF. CDR3 sequence (DNA): TGTGCCAGCAGCTTGGGGACAGGGGGTAATTCACCCCTCCACTTT. The complete variable domain, with remaining parts taken from reference TRBV5-4 and TRBJ1-6, reads ETGVTQSPTHLIKTRGQQVTLRCSSQSGHNTVSWYQQALGQGPQFIFQYYREEENGRGNFPPRFSGLQFPNYSSELNVNALELDDSALYLCASSLGTGGNSPLHFGNGTRLTVT.

The chain couples TRBV6-5 to TRBJ2-5; a weak D match, TRBD1 (5 bases). The CDR3 length is 14 residues. Per the germline V gene, CDR1 is MNHEY and CDR2 is SVGAGI. V dropped 2 bases and J dropped 2 bases, with 9 bases sitting between them. CDR3 coding DNA: TGTGCCAGCAGTTACAGTCAGGGACAAGAGACCCAGTACTTC. Amino acids: CASSYSQGQETQYF.

CDR3 sequence reads: CSVGLGLARRDTQYF. The CDR3 DNA follows: TGCAGCGTTGGTTTAGGACTAGCACGTCGGGATACGCAGTATTTT. The chain uses TRBV29-1 and TRBJ2-3; 8 nucleotides line up with TRBD2. The CDR3 covers 15 residues. Germline assignment: CDR1 SQVTM and CDR2 ANQGSEA. The V gene end was trimmed by 4 bases and the J gene end by 6 bases; junction bases not matched to a gene: 12.

V is TRBV6-4 and J is TRBJ1-6; 8 bases map to TRBD1. Germline assignment: CDR1 MRHNA and CDR2 SNTAGT. This CDR3 spans 15 amino acids. The V gene end was trimmed by 1 base and the J gene end by 7 bases; junction bases not matched to a gene: 3. The CDR3 here is CASSDLAGGNSPLHF. The CDR3 DNA sequence: TGTGCCAGCAGTGACTTGGCAGGGGGCAATTCACCCCTCCACTTT.

This chain joins TRBV9 and TRBJ2-7, with 8 bases identical to TRBD2. From germline, CDR1 is SGDLS and CDR2 YYNGEE. With V trimmed by 3 bases and J by 7 bases, 15 bases remained unmatched. This CDR3 has 16 residues. The CDR3 protein is CASSEGGGPAGREQYF. The CDR3 DNA reads as TGTGCCAGCAGCGAGGGCGGGGGGCCCGCGGGTCGGGAGCAGTACTTC.

CDR3 region: CASSQPFRGSNTYEQYF. The CDR3 nucleotides are TGTGCCAGCAGCCAGCCCTTTAGAGGGAGTAATACCTACGAGCAGTACTTC. V usage is TRBV11-2 and J usage is TRBJ2-7, with D maybe TRBD2 (5 bases). The V and J ends lost 5 bases and 2 bases respectively, with 22 bases between them. The CDR3 is 17 amino acids. Germline CDR1 is SGHAT and CDR2 is FQNNGV.

V is TRBV10-3 and J is TRBJ2-2, with D perhaps being TRBD1 or TRBD2 (5 bases each). CDR1 is ENHRY, CDR2 SYGVKD, per germline. Deletions cut 7 bases from V and 2 bases from J, with 17 bases between. The CDR3 totals 16 residues. CDR3 coding DNA: TGTGCCATCAACCCAACCGGGACCAGAAACACCGGGGAGCTGTTTTTT. Amino acid sequence: CAINPTGTRNTGELFF.

A remark on this clone: The junction shows a germline mismatch at one end, possibly a read error. This chain links TRBV7-7 with TRBJ2-3, with TRBD2 matching over 9 bases. From germline, CDR1 is SSHAT and CDR2 FNYEAQ (reference sequence). The CDR3 is 17 amino acids. DNA for the CDR3: TGTGCTAGCAGCTTAGGGAAGGCGGGAGGGCCGACAGATACGCAGTATTTT. This translates into CASSLGKAGGPTDTQYF.

The chain links TRBV5-4 to TRBJ1-1; TRBD1 aligns across 8 bases. The germline V gene encodes CDR1 SGHNT and CDR2 YYREEE (reference sequence). With V trimmed by 9 bases and J by 2 bases, 6 bases remained unmatched. This CDR3 is 13 amino acids long. Written as DNA, the CDR3 is TGTGCCATAAACAGGGGGACCAACACTGAAGCTTTCTTT. Amino acids: CAINRGTNTEAFF.

V is TRBV27 and J is TRBJ2-3, with a tentative D call TRBD1 (6 bases). Germline-derived CDR1 and CDR2 are MNHEY and SMNVEV (reference sequence). The length of the CDR3 is 14 residues. V lost 1 base and J 7 bases, leaving 12 bases between the germline ends. The CDR3 region has the DNA TGTGCCAGCAGTTTATTCGGCAGGGGATATACGCAGTATTTT. This sequence encodes CASSLFGRGYTQYF.

This chain joins TRBV6-6 and TRBJ1-2; tentatively, D is TRBD1 (5 bases). Germline V CDR1 and CDR2: MNHNY, SVGAGI (reference sequence). This CDR3 has 12 residues. Between the trimmed V and J ends, which lost 10 bases and 8 bases, there was a span of 17 bases. The CDR3, as DNA: TGTGCCATCTTCCCGGGGGTGGGAGGCTACACCTTC. Residues: CAIFPGVGGYTF.

This clone has a handful of counts. The CDR3 sequence is CACSSGAYNEQFF. The DNA for the CDR3 is TGTGCCTGTTCAAGCGGGGCCTACAATGAGCAGTTCTTC. The V and J genes are TRBV30 and TRBJ2-1, with 7 bases fitting TRBD2. Germline CDR1 is GTSNPN and CDR2 is SVGIG (reference sequence). This CDR3 is built from 13 residues. Losses at the gene ends were 6 bases for V and 2 bases for J; bases not matched to a gene: 4.

There are a few counts of this clone. The chain joins TRBV5-1 to TRBJ1-4; 10 nucleotides agree with TRBD1. Germline lookup yields CDR1 SGHRS and CDR2 YFSETQ. J lost 2 bases, V lost 4 bases, and 2 bases had no gene match. The CDR3 has 15 amino acids. CDR3 DNA sequence: TGCGCCAGCAGCGAGGGACAGGGGACTAATGAAAAACTGTTTTTT. Its protein is CASSEGQGTNEKLFF.

The CDR3 bases are TGCGCCAGCAGCTTGGTAGTATCAGGTAGCGAGCAGTACTTC. Amino acids: CASSLVVSGSEQYF. The chain couples TRBV5-1 to TRBJ2-7; D remains ambiguous. The germline CDR1 and CDR2 sequences are SGHRS and YFSETQ. Trimming removed 0 bases from V and 6 bases from J, with 13 bases in between. This CDR3 has 14 amino acids.

The chain links TRBV18 to TRBJ2-7; 9 bases are a match to TRBD1. The CDR3 is 14 amino acids. V was pared by 2 bases and J by 6 bases, with 5 bases of the junction left unmatched. Per germline, CDR1 KGHSH and CDR2 LQKENI. CDR3 nucleotide sequence: TGTGCCAGCTCACCAGGGACAGGGACCGCCGAGCAGTACTTC. Its translation: CASSPGTGTAEQYF.

This sequence joins TRBV7-5 and TRBJ1-6. TRBV7-5 is a listed pseudogene. The CDR3 is 15 amino acids. The CDR3 region is CARSRGTVLGSPLHF. The CDR3 nucleotides are TGTGCCAGAAGTCGGGGGACGGTCTTAGGCTCACCCCTCCACTTT.

In its sample, this clone was seen many times. The rearrangement uses TRBV4-1 and TRBJ2-5, with 12 nucleotides matching TRBD2. CDR1 and CDR2 from the germline V gene are MGHRA and YSYEKL. This CDR3 region has 17 residues. Unmatched junction bases numbered 8, after V lost 1 base and J lost 5 bases. In DNA form, the CDR3 reads TGCGCCAGCAGCCAAGGAGTGACTAGCGGGAGTCAGGAGACCCAGTACTTC. Amino acid sequence: CASSQGVTSGSQETQYF.

V gene TRBV25-1 combines with J gene TRBJ1-2; D unclear. The length of the CDR3 is 13 residues. Deletions cut 5 bases from V and 0 bases from J, with 7 bases between. The germline V gene has CDR1 MGHDK and CDR2 SYGVNS. The CDR3 bases are TGTGCCAGCAGTCTGGCTGCTAACTATGGCTACACCTTC. Residues: CASSLAANYGYTF.

The chain joins TRBV5-1 to TRBJ2-2, with D perhaps matching TRBD2 (5 bases). V lost 4 bases and J lost 0, with 16 bases in between. CDR3 size: 17 residues. From germline, CDR1 is SGHRS and CDR2 YFSETQ. CDR3 DNA sequence: TGCGCCAGCAGCAACGGAGAGGACTCCGCGAACACCGGGGAGCTGTTTTTT. Its translation is CASSNGEDSANTGELFF.

V usage is TRBV7-2 and J usage is TRBJ2-2, with 8 bases identical to TRBD2. After removal of 5 bases from V and 4 bases from J, the junction contained 3 bases not matched to a gene. The germline gives CDR1 SGHTA, CDR2 FQGNSA. The CDR3 totals 14 residues. CDR3 DNA sequence: TGTGCCAGCAGCAAAGGGACTAGCACCGGGGAGCTGTTTTTT. Protein product: CASSKGTSTGELFF.

This sequence joins TRBV10-3 and TRBJ1-1; D ambiguous. The CDR3 totals 11 residues. Germline values: CDR1 ENHRY, CDR2 SYGVKD. V lost 7 bases and J lost 2, with 5 bases in between. The CDR3 region has the DNA TGTGCCATCAAAAGCAACACTGAAGCTTTCTTT. Its translation: CAIKSNTEAFF.

This rearrangement joins TRBV5-1 to TRBJ2-5, with a weak D call TRBD2 (6 bases). The CDR3 is 15 residues long. Trimming left V 4 bases short and J 5 bases short, with 18 bases between. Germline V lookup: CDR1 SGHRS, CDR2 YFSETQ. The CDR3 sequence: CASSRDSTPGETQYF. The CDR3 nucleotides read TGCGCCAGCAGCAGGGACTCGACACCGGGTGAGACCCAGTACTTC.

This clone was seen a few times. This rearrangement joins TRBV7-2 to TRBJ2-3, with 7 bases fitting TRBD1. The CDR3 extends over 15 amino acids. V was clipped by 8 bases and J by 2 bases; unmatched bases: 10. Germline V gives CDR1 SGHTA, CDR2 FQGNSA. Here the CDR3 DNA reads TGTGCCAGCCAGACAGGGCTCCCTCCCACAGATACGCAGTATTTT. Translating gives CASQTGLPPTDTQYF.

The genes are TRBV10-3 and TRBJ1-2; 10 bases align to TRBD1. After removal of 7 bases from V and 0 bases from J, the junction contained 8 bases not matched to a gene. This CDR3 contains 16 residues. Germline CDR1 ENHRY, CDR2 SYGVKD. The CDR3 reads CAITKQGTGANYGYTF. The CDR3 DNA reads as TGTGCCATCACCAAGCAAGGGACAGGGGCTAACTATGGCTACACCTTC.

The rearrangement joins TRBV30 to TRBJ1-1; D gene unclear. Trimming took 2 bases from V and 5 from J, leaving 6 bases between them. Germline CDR1 is GTSNPN and CDR2 is SVGIG (reference sequence). This CDR3 is built from 11 residues. The DNA of the CDR3 is TGTGCCTGGAGTAGTCGAACTGAAGCTTTCTTT. It yields the protein CAWSSRTEAFF.

The chain employs TRBV5-1 and TRBJ2-7; no definite D call. Looked up from germline, CDR1 is SGHRS and CDR2 is YFSETQ. This CDR3 is 15 amino acids long. The germline V and J ends were trimmed by 3 bases and 2 bases, with 15 bases remaining between them. CDR3 region: CASSYLGPPAYEQYF. CDR3 DNA sequence: TGCGCCAGCAGCTACCTTGGGCCTCCTGCCTACGAGCAGTACTTC.

This clone was found a few times. V and J are TRBV11-3 and TRBJ2-3, with 7 bases fitting TRBD1. CDR3 length: 16 residues. V trimming: 5 bases; J trimming: 6 bases; junction bases outside the gene matches: 14. Germline V gene lookup returns CDR1 SGHNT and CDR2 YENEEA. The CDR3 nucleotides are TGTGCCAGCAGCAGTCGACAGGGTCAGTTCTCGGATACGCAGTATTTT. Translating it yields CASSSRQGQFSDTQYF.

This rearrangement joins TRBV30 to TRBJ1-2, with TRBD1 matching over 7 bases. J lost 7 bases, V lost 4 bases, and 15 bases had no gene match. This CDR3 has 15 amino acids. Germline CDR1 GTSNPN, CDR2 SVGIG (reference sequence). CDR3 DNA sequence: TGTGCCTGGATGAGCAGGGGACAGCTTTGGAGTGGCTACACCTTC. Translating it yields CAWMSRGQLWSGYTF. Full variable domain (outside the CDR3, taken from reference TRBV30 and TRBJ1-2): SQTIHQWPATLVQPVGSPLSLECTVEGTSNPNLYWYRQAAGRGLQLLFYSVGIGQISSEVPQNLSASRPQDRQFILSSKKLLLSDSGFYLCAWMSRGQLWSGYTFGSGTRLTVV.

The J gene is TRBJ1-1, the V gene TRBV7-2; 9 nucleotides align to TRBD1. Looked up from germline, CDR1 is SGHTA and CDR2 is FQGNSA. J was trimmed by 2 bases and V by 5 bases; bases with no gene match: 15. The CDR3 runs to 18 residues. The CDR3 nucleotides are TGTGCCAGCAGCACCTCCATCTGGACAGGGGTCGGTAACACTGAAGCTTTCTTT. The encoded protein is CASSTSIWTGVGNTEAFF.